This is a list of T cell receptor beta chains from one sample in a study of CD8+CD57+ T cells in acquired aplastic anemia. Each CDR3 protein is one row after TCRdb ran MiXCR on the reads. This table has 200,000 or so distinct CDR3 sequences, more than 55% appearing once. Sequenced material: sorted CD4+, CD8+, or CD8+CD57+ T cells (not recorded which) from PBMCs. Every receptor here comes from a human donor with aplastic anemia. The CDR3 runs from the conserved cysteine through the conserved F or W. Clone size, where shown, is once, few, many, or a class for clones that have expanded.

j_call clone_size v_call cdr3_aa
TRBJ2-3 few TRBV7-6 CASSERGTDTQYF
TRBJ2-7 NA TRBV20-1 CSASGGASSYEQYF
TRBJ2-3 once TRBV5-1 CASSPRLAGGTRTDTQYF
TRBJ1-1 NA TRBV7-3 CASSLMTGEAFF
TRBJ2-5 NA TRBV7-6 CASSPTTSGRWETQYF
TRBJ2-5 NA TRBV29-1 CSVAGTGGETQYF
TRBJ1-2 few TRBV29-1 CSGGSGPYGYTF
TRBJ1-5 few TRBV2 CASSGTGERQPQHF
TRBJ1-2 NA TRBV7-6 CASRPSPGANYTF
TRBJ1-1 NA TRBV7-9 CASSSRMGTEAFF
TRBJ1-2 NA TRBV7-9 CASSPDRINYGYTF
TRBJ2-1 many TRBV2 CAGLDGGGSSYNEQFF
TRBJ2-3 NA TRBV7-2 CASSLSGAYNEQYF
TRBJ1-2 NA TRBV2 CASSRNRDRRDYGYTF
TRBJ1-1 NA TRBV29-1 CSAGTGASTEAFF
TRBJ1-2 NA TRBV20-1 CSARNRDWDYGYTF
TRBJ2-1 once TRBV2 CASSELPMNEQFF
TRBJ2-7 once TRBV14 CASSQELRSEQYF
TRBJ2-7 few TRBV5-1 CASSRSGAEQYF
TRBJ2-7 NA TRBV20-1 CSARGTSGDPYEQYF
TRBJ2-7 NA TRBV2 CASSYSGGYEQYF
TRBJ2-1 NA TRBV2 CASSEALGTGEEQFF
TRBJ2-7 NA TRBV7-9 CASSSSGANYEQYF
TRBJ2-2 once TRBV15 CATSDDKWDTGELFF
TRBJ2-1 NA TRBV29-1 CSVDGRSGAHNEQFF
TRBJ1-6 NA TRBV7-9 CASSTQEAYSPLHF
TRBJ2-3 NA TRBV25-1 CASSEMGEGDTQYF
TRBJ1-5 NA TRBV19 CASSWVTGYSNQPQHF
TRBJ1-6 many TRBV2 CATTWTSNSPLHF
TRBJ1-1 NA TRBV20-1 CSAKSGLTEAFF
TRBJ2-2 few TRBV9 CASSIANTGELFF
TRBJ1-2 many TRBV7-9 CASSPTFNYGYTF
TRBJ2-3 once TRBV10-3 CAISPSGTSTDTQYF
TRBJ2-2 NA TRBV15 CATSSLLAFNTGELFF
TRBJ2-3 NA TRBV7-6 CASSLGSAGGGDTQYF
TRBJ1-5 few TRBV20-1 CSATRDGDQPQHF
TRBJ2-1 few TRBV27 CASSLSSGDEQFF
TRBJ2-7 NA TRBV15 CATSRDGTGGADLARTYEQYF
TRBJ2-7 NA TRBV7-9 CASEGLGDRETYEQYF
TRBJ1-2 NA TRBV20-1 CSAAGTDRRDGYTF
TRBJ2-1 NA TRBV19 CASSIRLEWDNEQFF
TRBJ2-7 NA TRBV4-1 CASSQDQAGPEQYF
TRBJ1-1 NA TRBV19 CASTRDNRPNTEAFF
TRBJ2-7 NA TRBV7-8 CASSPGGAGGRRYF
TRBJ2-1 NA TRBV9 CASSDSPGQGLNEQFF
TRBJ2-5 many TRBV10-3 CAISDWPSGGRETQYF
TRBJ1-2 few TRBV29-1 CSGRTGSAGYTF
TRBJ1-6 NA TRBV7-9 CASSSRGLANHNSPLHF
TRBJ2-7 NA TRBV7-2 CASSPGLAGQYF